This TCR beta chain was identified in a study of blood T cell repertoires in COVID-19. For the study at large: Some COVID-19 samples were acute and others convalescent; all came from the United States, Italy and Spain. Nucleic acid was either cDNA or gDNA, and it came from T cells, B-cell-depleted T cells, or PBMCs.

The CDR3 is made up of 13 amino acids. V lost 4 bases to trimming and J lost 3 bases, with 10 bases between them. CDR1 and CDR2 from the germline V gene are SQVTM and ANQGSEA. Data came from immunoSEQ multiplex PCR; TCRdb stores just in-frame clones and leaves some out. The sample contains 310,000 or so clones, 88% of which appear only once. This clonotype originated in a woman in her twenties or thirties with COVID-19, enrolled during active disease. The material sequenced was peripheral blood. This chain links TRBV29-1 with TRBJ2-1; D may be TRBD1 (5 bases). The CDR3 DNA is TGCAGCGTTGGATCAGGGCTCTACAATGAGCAGTTCTTC. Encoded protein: CSVGSGLYNEQFF.